This T cell receptor (beta chain) was sequenced during a study of blood T cell repertoires in COVID-19. About the research overall: The United States, Italy and Spain supplied acute and convalescent COVID-19 samples. The cDNA or gDNA used as material had been derived from T cells, B-cell-depleted T cells, or PBMCs.

V shed 6 bases and J 4 bases; nucleotides not matched to a gene: 4. The germline V gene encodes CDR1 MRHNA and CDR2 SNTAGT. This CDR3 has 13 residues. Authors' methods: The authors estimated nucleated cell counts from reference gene primer amplification. Profiled with immunoSEQ multiplex PCR; TCRdb holds only in-frame clones, not every one. V and J calls and clone size come straight from that table; D and trimming were deduced from the DNA. Here the sample spans about 140,000 clones, more than 70% being singletons. V and J are TRBV6-4 and TRBJ1-2; the match to TRBD1 covers 8 bases. This receptor was obtained from a human donor in a cohort sampled during active COVID-19. The specimen sequenced was peripheral blood. CDR3 region: CASSAGGGYGYTF. CDR3 sequence (DNA): TGTGCCAGCAGCGCAGGGGGCGGCTATGGCTACACCTTC.